A selection of T cell receptor beta chains follows, all from one sample in a study of early T cells in non-severe SARS-CoV-2 infection. Each CDR3 protein gets one entry after TCRdb re-called the 5' RACE reads with MiXCR. The sample shows around 80,000 distinct CDR3 sequences, 13% of them seen only once. Specimen: whole blood. These receptors were obtained from an adult who was a healthcare worker with PCR-confirmed SARS-CoV-2 infection or an uninfected control (not recorded which). CDR3s include the opening cysteine and the closing phenylalanine or tryptophan. D genes are given only for firm matches. For some rows the clone size is stated as once, few or many, or as a class when expanded; others skip it.

few,-,TRBJ2-1,TRBV20-1,TGCAGTGCTAGAGGGGGTCCCTACAATGAGCAGTTCTTC,CSARGGPYNEQFF
few,TRBD1,TRBJ1-2,TRBV28,TGTGCCAGCAGTTTGTGGCAGGGGGCCAAGGGCTACACCTTC,CASSLWQGAKGYTF
many,TRBD1,TRBJ1-1,TRBV20-1,TGCAGTGCCAGAGATCCGGGGACAGGGTCACACACTGAAGCTTTCTTT,CSARDPGTGSHTEAFF
many,-,TRBJ1-1,TRBV7-2,TGTGCCAGCAGCTTGGCAGGGAAGACTGAAGCTTTCTTT,CASSLAGKTEAFF
-,TRBD1,TRBJ2-2,TRBV20-1,TGCAGTGCTAGAATGACAGGGGGCACCGGGGAGCTGTTTTTT,CSARMTGGTGELFF
few,-,TRBJ2-3,TRBV2,TGTGCCAGCAGTGTACATCTAAACACAGATACGCAGTATTTT,CASSVHLNTDTQYF
few,TRBD1,TRBJ2-7,TRBV5-1,TGCGCCAGCAGCATCAACAGGGGGGAAGACTACGAGCAGTACTTC,CASSINRGEDYEQYF
few,TRBD1,TRBJ1-2,TRBV5-1,TGCGCCAGCAGCCCTCAGGGGGAGTATGGCTACACCTTC,CASSPQGEYGYTF
few,TRBD1,TRBJ1-2,TRBV7-6,TGTGCCAGCAGCCCCTCCCGGGACAGGGGAGGCTATGGCTACACCTTC,CASSPSRDRGGYGYTF
many,-,TRBJ1-1,TRBV18,TGTGCCAGCTCACCGGGGAGGGGGACATTGAACACTGAAGCTTTCTTT,CASSPGRGTLNTEAFF
few,-,TRBJ1-4,TRBV28,TGTGCCAGCACCGTGAGGCTGCAGGAAAAACTGTTTTTT,CASTVRLQEKLFF
-,TRBD2,TRBJ2-3,TRBV11-2,TGTGCCAGCAGCCCACTAGCGGGAGGACCCGATTACACAGATACGCAGTATTTT,CASSPLAGGPDYTDTQYF
many,-,TRBJ2-1,TRBV28,TGTGCCAGTAGGACCACCGAGGCGCAGTTCTTC,CASRTTEAQFF
-,TRBD2,TRBJ2-7,TRBV20-1,TGCAGTGCTGGCATCGGGGGGGTCGAGCAGTACTTC,CSAGIGGVEQYF
many,-,TRBJ2-3,TRBV20-1,TGCAGTGCTAGAGCGCCGGGACTCAGCACAGATACGCAGTATTTT,CSARAPGLSTDTQYF
-,-,TRBJ1-5,TRBV2,TGTGCCAGCAAGGGGAGTGACCTTCAGCCCCAGCATTTT,CASKGSDLQPQHF
-,-,TRBJ2-7,TRBV6-1,TGTGCCAGCAGTGAAGGAAATAGCGGACCCTACGAGCAGTACTTC,CASSEGNSGPYEQYF
many,TRBD2,TRBJ2-1,TRBV29-1,TGCAGCATCAACAGACTAGCAGACAATGAGCAGTTCTTC,CSINRLADNEQFF
-,TRBD2,TRBJ2-2,TRBV9,TGTGCCAGCAGCGTAGTAGGAGCGGGAGTTGCCGGGGAGCTGTTTTTT,CASSVVGAGVAGELFF
-,TRBD1,TRBJ1-5,TRBV2,TGTGCCAGCGGGACAGGGTTAAGTGATACGCAGCATTTT,CASGTGLSDTQHF
many,-,TRBJ1-1,TRBV28,TGTGCCAGCAGTTTAGGCCAGCGGAACACTGAAGCTTTCTTT,CASSLGQRNTEAFF
few,TRBD1,TRBJ2-7,TRBV12-3/TRBV12-4,TGTGCCAGCAGCTCGGCGGGACAGGGAAGGAACGAGCAGTACTTC,CASSSAGQGRNEQYF
-,-,TRBJ1-2,TRBV6-2/TRBV6-3,TGTGCCAGCAGTTACGGACCCTATGGCTACACCTTC,CASSYGPYGYTF
many,TRBD1,TRBJ2-7,TRBV3-1,TGTGCCAGCAGCCCCCCCGGGACAGGCTCCTACGAGCAGTACTTC,CASSPPGTGSYEQYF
few,-,TRBJ1-1,TRBV18,TGTGCCAGTCGGGACCAGTCGAACACTGAAGCTTTCTTT,CASRDQSNTEAFF
many,TRBD1,TRBJ1-2,TRBV9,TGTGCCAGCAGCGCACAGGGGACCTATGGCTACACCTTC,CASSAQGTYGYTF
few,-,TRBJ2-1,TRBV7-7,TGTGCTAGCAGCCCCCCTTCAGGGTCGCAGTTCTTC,CASSPPSGSQFF
-,-,TRBJ1-6,TRBV10-2,TGCGCCAGCAAGTTTTCAGGGGCCAGAAATGATTCACCCCTCCACTTT,CASKFSGARNDSPLHF